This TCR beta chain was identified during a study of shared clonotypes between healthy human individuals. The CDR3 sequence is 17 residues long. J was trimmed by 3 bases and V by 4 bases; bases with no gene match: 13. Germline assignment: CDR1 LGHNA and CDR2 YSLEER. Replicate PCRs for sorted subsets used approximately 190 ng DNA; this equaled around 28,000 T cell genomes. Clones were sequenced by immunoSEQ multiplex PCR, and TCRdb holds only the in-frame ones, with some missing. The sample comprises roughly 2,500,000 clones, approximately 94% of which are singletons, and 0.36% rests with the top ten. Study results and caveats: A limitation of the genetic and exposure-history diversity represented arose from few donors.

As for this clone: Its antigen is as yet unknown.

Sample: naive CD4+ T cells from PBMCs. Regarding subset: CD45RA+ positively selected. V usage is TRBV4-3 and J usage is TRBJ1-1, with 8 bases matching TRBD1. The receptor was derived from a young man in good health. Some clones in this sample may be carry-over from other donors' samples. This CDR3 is CASSLLYETGAYTEAFF. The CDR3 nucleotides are TGCGCCAGCAGCCTGTTATACGAGACAGGGGCTTACACTGAAGCTTTCTTT.